A selection of T cell receptor beta chains follows, all from one sample in a study of blood T cell repertoires in COVID-19. Sequencing was performed with immunoSEQ multiplex PCR; in TCRdb, only in-frame clones are kept and a portion is missing. The sample holds about 180,000 clones; around 85% are singletons and the top ten take about a tenth. The material sequenced was peripheral blood. All receptors derive from a human donor with active or convalescent COVID-19. The donor label of this sample is uncertain. CDR3s include the opening cysteine and the closing phenylalanine or tryptophan. D genes are given only for firm matches. Rows give clone size only sometimes, using once, few, many, or a class for an expanded clone.

D: TRBD1
V: TRBV28
size: .
J: TRBJ2-7
CDR3: CASWGDRVYEQYF
DNA: TGTGCCAGCTGGGGGGACAGGGTGTACGAGCAGTACTTC

D: .
V: TRBV9
size: .
J: TRBJ1-5
CDR3: CASSDLLLGGDQPQHF
DNA: TGTGCCAGCAGCGACCTCTTACTTGGGGGCGATCAGCCCCAGCATTTT

D: .
V: TRBV7-9
size: .
J: TRBJ2-2
CDR3: CASSPKEGGANTGELFF
DNA: TGTGCCAGCAGCCCAAAGGAAGGGGGGGCGAACACCGGGGAGCTGTTTTTT

D: .
V: TRBV19
size: .
J: TRBJ1-1
CDR3: CASSMRGPRSHTEAFF
DNA: TGTGCCAGTAGTATGCGGGGACCGCGATCCCACACTGAAGCTTTCTTT

D: .
V: TRBV5-6
size: .
J: TRBJ2-7
CDR3: CASSTGTGQYF
DNA: TGTGCCAGCAGCACAGGTACGGGGCAGTACTTC

D: .
V: TRBV6-2/TRBV6-3
size: .
J: TRBJ1-5
CDR3: CASTPGANSNQPQHF
DNA: TGTGCCAGCACCCCTGGGGCAAATAGCAATCAGCCCCAGCATTTT

D: .
V: TRBV27
size: .
J: TRBJ2-3
CDR3: CASSLRATDTQYF
DNA: TGTGCCAGCAGCCTGAGGGCCACAGATACGCAGTATTTT

D: TRBD2
V: TRBV6-1
size: .
J: TRBJ2-1
CDR3: CASSAPGLAGGIEQFF
DNA: TGTGCCAGCAGTGCACCGGGACTAGCGGGAGGGATTGAGCAGTTCTTC

D: .
V: TRBV12-3/TRBV12-4
size: once
J: TRBJ1-5
CDR3: CASSFTRDQPQHF
DNA: TGTGCCAGCAGTTTTACCAGGGATCAGCCCCAGCATTTT

D: .
V: TRBV19
size: once
J: TRBJ2-7
CDR3: CASSPRDYEQYF
DNA: TGTGCCAGTAGTCCCCGGGATTACGAGCAGTACTTC

D: TRBD2
V: TRBV27
size: .
J: TRBJ2-3
CDR3: CASSSLAGGPHSTDTQYF
DNA: TGTGCCAGCAGCTCCCTAGCGGGGGGGCCCCACAGCACAGATACGCAGTATTTT

D: TRBD1
V: TRBV5-4
size: .
J: TRBJ2-3
CDR3: CASSLQQGAGTDTQYF
DNA: TGTGCCAGCAGCCTCCAACAGGGGGCAGGCACAGATACGCAGTATTTT

D: .
V: TRBV6-5
size: .
J: TRBJ2-1
CDR3: CASSYRSLVSNEQFF
DNA: TGTGCCAGCAGTTACCGATCTCTAGTATCCAATGAGCAGTTCTTC

D: .
V: TRBV28
size: .
J: TRBJ1-2
CDR3: CASSPSGYGYTF
DNA: TGTGCCAGCAGTCCGTCGGGGTATGGCTACACCTTC

D: TRBD1
V: TRBV5-1
size: once
J: TRBJ1-3
CDR3: CASSLAGQGNTIYF
DNA: TGCGCCAGCAGCTTGGCGGGACAGGGAAACACCATATATTTT

D: .
V: TRBV4-1
size: once
J: TRBJ2-7
CDR3: CASSQQAHYEQYF
DNA: TGCGCCAGCAGCCAACAGGCCCACTACGAGCAGTACTTC

D: .
V: TRBV13
size: .
J: TRBJ1-1
CDR3: CASSLGNRLNTEAFF
DNA: TGTGCCAGCAGCTTAGGCAACAGATTGAACACTGAAGCTTTCTTT

D: TRBD2
V: TRBV3-1/TRBV3-2
size: .
J: TRBJ2-7
CDR3: CASSRATGTRFYEQYF
DNA: TGTGCCAGCAGCCGAGCGACCGGGACTAGGTTCTACGAGCAGTACTTC

D: .
V: TRBV19
size: once
J: TRBJ2-3
CDR3: CASSIDRDTQYF
DNA: TGTGCCAGTAGTATAGACAGGGATACGCAGTATTTT

D: TRBD1
V: TRBV19
size: .
J: TRBJ2-1
CDR3: CASTGTGDYNEQFF
DNA: TGTGCCAGTACCGGGACAGGGGATTACAATGAGCAGTTCTTC

D: TRBD2
V: TRBV7-9
size: .
J: TRBJ2-1
CDR3: CASSSYMSGGVYNEQFF
DNA: TGTGCCAGCAGCTCATACATGAGCGGGGGCGTTTACAATGAGCAGTTCTTC

D: TRBD2
V: TRBV19
size: .
J: TRBJ2-7
CDR3: CASSTTGTSVVSTPYEQYF
DNA: TGTGCCAGTAGTACGACCGGGACTAGCGTCGTTTCAACACCCTACGAGCAGTACTTC

D: TRBD1
V: TRBV18
size: .
J: TRBJ2-1
CDR3: CASSPDRVYNEQFF
DNA: TGTGCCAGCTCCCCAGACAGGGTCTACAATGAGCAGTTCTTC

D: .
V: TRBV28
size: .
J: TRBJ1-6
CDR3: CASSLARQGSSPLHF
DNA: TGTGCCAGCAGTTTAGCCCGCCAGGGTAGTTCACCCCTCCACTTT

D: TRBD2
V: TRBV28
size: .
J: TRBJ2-4
CDR3: CASSSGTSGLF
DNA: TGTGCCAGCAGTTCCGGGACTAGCGGACTCTTC

D: .
V: TRBV30
size: .
J: TRBJ2-4
CDR3: CAWRPPEERNIQYF
DNA: TGTGCCTGGAGACCCCCCGAGGAAAGAAACATTCAGTACTTC

D: .
V: TRBV9
size: once
J: TRBJ2-7
CDR3: CASSEGDPNYEQYF
DNA: TGTGCCAGCAGCGAGGGGGACCCAAACTACGAGCAGTACTTC

D: TRBD1
V: TRBV7-2
size: .
J: TRBJ1-2
CDR3: CASSRDRPYGYTF
DNA: TGTGCCAGCAGTCGGGACAGACCCTATGGCTACACCTTC

D: .
V: TRBV13
size: .
J: TRBJ1-2
CDR3: CASSPGREGGYTF
DNA: TGTGCCAGCAGCCCGGGAAGGGAAGGTGGCTACACCTTC

D: TRBD2
V: TRBV28
size: .
J: TRBJ2-5
CDR3: CASSLSLRLAGETQYF
DNA: TGTGCCAGCAGTTTATCTCTGAGACTAGCGGGAGAGACCCAGTACTTC

D: .
V: TRBV6-1
size: .
J: TRBJ1-5
CDR3: CASSDYGTLTYSNQPQHF
DNA: TGTGCCAGCAGTGATTACGGGACACTTACTTATAGCAATCAGCCCCAGCATTTT

D: .
V: TRBV3-1/TRBV3-2
size: once
J: TRBJ2-5
CDR3: CASSQRGGAQETQYF
DNA: TGTGCCAGCAGCCAAAGGGGGGGGGCCCAAGAGACCCAGTACTTC

D: .
V: TRBV13
size: .
J: TRBJ1-5
CDR3: CASSLRGYQPQHF
DNA: TGTGCCAGCAGCTTAAGGGGGTACCAGCCCCAGCATTTT

D: .
V: TRBV28
size: .
J: TRBJ1-4
CDR3: CASMPGSGVGEKLFF
DNA: TGTGCCAGCATGCCGGGCTCCGGGGTCGGGGAAAAACTGTTTTTT

D: .
V: TRBV7-8
size: .
J: TRBJ2-1
CDR3: CASSFPESHEQFF
DNA: TGTGCCAGCAGCTTCCCTGAAAGCCATGAGCAGTTCTTC